This TCR beta chain is from a study of blood T cell repertoires in COVID-19 (TCRdb year 2020). The study in broad terms: Samples from collaborators originated in the United States, Italy and Spain and spanned both the acute and convalescent phases of COVID-19. A de-identified subject ID, COVID-19 status, age in years and sex were almost always included in the sample metadata. Where available, HLA class I and class II types were obtained from metadata supplied by the sample provider rather than from assay-based typing. The samples were drawn from the first 160 participants of the ongoing ImmuneRACE study and from some 1,300 subjects provided by 6 global collaborators. The repertoires were made available in a free public database intended to serve as a resource for research on the immune response to SARS-CoV-2. The dataset comprised deeply sampled blood TCRbeta repertoires from subjects exposed to, actively infected with, or recovered from COVID-19. The material from the prospective study consisted of cDNA or gDNA derived from T cells, B-cell-depleted T cells, or PBMCs.

The full study reports these points: The quantity of clinical and demographic metadata differed by source and by participant and was supplied without curation.

The germline V gene (reference sequence) supplies CDR1 SEHNR and CDR2 FQNEAQ. Trimming leaves V shorter by 7 bases and J shorter by 3 bases, with the junction holding 20 bases beyond the gene matches. Including the terminal cysteine and phenylalanine, the CDR3 comprises 18 residues. The CDR3 DNA has 54 bases and is translated from base 1. The immunoSEQ Assay, a bias-controlled multiplex PCR, was used to amplify TCRbeta CDR3 regions from genomic DNA. Processing in the source paper ran as follows. The number of nucleated cells in each sample was estimated by amplification of reference gene primers within the assay. Sequence reads were collapsed and filtered to measure the absolute abundance of every unique TCRbeta CDR3 rearrangement. For each sample, productive Simpson clonality was calculated as the square root of Simpson's diversity index across productive rearrangements. The immuneACCESS repertoire file appears here via TCRdb, limited to in-frame rearrangements. These files lack a portion of the clones; in checked studies, under half of the deficit traces to unresolved V genes, and the cause of the others is not known. Clone size and the V and J calls come from that table; the DNA yielded D and trimming. This sample gives some 670,000 clones in total; about 87% of them show up just once. The ten top clones hold roughly 0.26% of the sample.

The collaborating institutions used their own protocols to collect whole blood in K2EDTA tubes. For TCRbeta analysis, collaborators shipped samples as frozen whole blood, isolated PBMCs, or DNA extracted from either of those sample types. Note on this clone: Its antigen is unknown. No quality values exist for individual bases; no much larger clone is one base distant.

This TCR was recovered from a woman aged 18 to 35 with acute or convalescent COVID-19. The sample taken for sequencing was peripheral blood. The rearrangement combines TRBV7-9 with TRBJ1-2, with 7 bases aligning to TRBD1. CDR3 loop: CASTDTQGGARGDYGYTF. In nucleotides, the sequence is TGTGCCAGCACCGATACCCAAGGGGGCGCAAGAGGTGACTATGGCTACACCTTC. Joined to the reference TRBV7-9 and TRBJ1-2 proteins, this CDR3 gives the full variable domain: DTGVSQNPRHKITKRGQNVTFRCDPISEHNRLYWYRQTLGQGPEFLTYFQNEAQLEKSRLLSDRFSAERPKGSFSTLEIQRTEQGDSAMYLCASTDTQGGARGDYGYTFGSGTRLTVV.